These 32 T cell receptor beta chains share one sample of origin, sequenced in a study of blood T cell repertoires in COVID-19. The method was immunoSEQ multiplex PCR; TCRdb's version includes in-frame clones alone and lacks a portion of them. The profile shows roughly 210,000 clones, about 87% of them singletons. Sequencing used peripheral blood. The receptors come from a man aged 70-80 years with acute or convalescent COVID-19.

V and J are TRBV28 and TRBJ1-4; possible D gene TRBD1, 6 bases. Germline CDR1 MDHEN, CDR2 SYDVKM. V was clipped by 3 bases and J by 4 bases, with 12 bases between them. The CDR3 spans 15 residues. CDR3 DNA sequence: TGTGCCAGCAGTTTTACAGGGTCGGGTAATGAAAAACTGTTTTTT. It is translated as CASSFTGSGNEKLFF.

The V and J genes are TRBV28 and TRBJ2-7, with 13 bases matching TRBD2. Germline-derived CDR1 and CDR2 are MDHEN and SYDVKM. The CDR3 is 17 residues long. The V gene end was trimmed by 3 bases and the J gene end by 5 bases; junction bases not matched to a gene: 10. The CDR3 sequence: CASSFTSGRALRNEQYF. In nucleotides, the CDR3 is TGTGCCAGCAGTTTCACTAGCGGGAGGGCCCTAAGGAACGAGCAGTACTTC.

This chain joins TRBV2 and TRBJ2-4, with 7 bases lining up with TRBD2. CDR1 and CDR2 (germline): SNHLY, FYNNEI. This CDR3 is 14 amino acids long. After removal of 2 bases from V and 8 bases from J, the junction contained 6 bases not matched to a gene. DNA for the CDR3: TGTGCCAGCAGTGAAAGGTCCCGGGAGGACATTCAGTACTTC. Protein sequence: CASSERSREDIQYF.

This rearrangement joins TRBV5-4 to TRBJ2-2; TRBD1 matches 7 bases. Germline CDR1 reads SGHNT; CDR2 reads YYREEE (reference sequence). The CDR3 totals 15 residues. The junction had 4 bases not matched to a gene; V was cut back by 4 bases and J by 1 base. As DNA, the CDR3 is TGTGCCAGCAGCCTCGGGACAGAGAACACCGGGGAGCTGTTTTTT. This sequence encodes CASSLGTENTGELFF.

The rearrangement joins TRBV7-8 to TRBJ1-2; D is possibly TRBD1 (5 bases). V dropped 5 bases and J dropped 0 bases, with 10 bases sitting between them. Germline V gene data show CDR1 as SGHVS and CDR2 as FQNEAQ. The CDR3 length is 14 residues. The CDR3, as DNA: TGTGCCAGCAGCGGGCCGACAGCTAACTATGGCTACACCTTC. It codes for CASSGPTANYGYTF.

The V and J genes are TRBV11-3 and TRBJ2-3, with 11 bases lining up with TRBD2. CDR1 SGHNT and CDR2 YENEEA come from the germline V gene. Trimming took 5 bases from V and 0 from J; bases not matched to a gene: 4. The CDR3 runs 16 residues. Written as DNA, the CDR3 is TGTGCCAGCAGCCCGGGACTAGCGGCTAGCACAGATACGCAGTATTTT. This translates into CASSPGLAASTDTQYF.

V and J are TRBV19 and TRBJ1-6; D is perhaps TRBD1 (5 bases). The CDR3 is 13 amino acids. Germline CDR1 is LNHDA and CDR2 is SQIVND (reference sequence). The V end was cut by 8 bases, the J end by 8 bases, with 13 bases between. The chain's CDR3 is CASRDFEDSPLHF. The CDR3 coding sequence is TGTGCCAGTCGGGACTTCGAGGATTCACCCCTCCACTTT. The full variable domain, in which reference TRBV19 and TRBJ1-6 provide the parts outside the CDR3, is DGGITQSPKYLFRKEGQNVTLSCEQNLNHDAMYWYRQDPGQGLRLIYYSQIVNDFQKGDIAEGYSVSREKKESFPLTVTSAQKNPTAFYLCASRDFEDSPLHFGNGTRLTVT.

The chain uses TRBV5-4 and TRBJ1-1; D may be TRBD1 (5 bases). This CDR3 spans 16 amino acids. The germline V gene has CDR1 SGHNT and CDR2 YYREEE (reference sequence). Trimming pared 4 bases from V and 0 bases from J, leaving 16 bases between. CDR3 loop: CASSPEGGAMNTEAFF. The DNA for the CDR3 is TGTGCCAGCAGCCCCGAGGGAGGGGCCATGAACACTGAAGCTTTCTTT.

This clone was observed once. This chain connects TRBV6-5 to TRBJ2-7; D is ambiguous. The germline V gene has CDR1 MNHEY and CDR2 SVGAGI. The ends were cut back, 0 bases at V and 1 base at J, with 13 bases in the middle. The CDR3 spans 16 residues. The CDR3 region is CASSYSVQSKSYEQYF. The DNA for the CDR3 is TGTGCCAGCAGTTACTCGGTTCAGTCGAAATCCTACGAGCAGTACTTC.

The chain couples TRBV6-5 to TRBJ2-7, with TRBD2 identical over 8 bases. The CDR3 is 13 amino acids. Germline-derived CDR1 and CDR2 are MNHEY and SVGAGI. Germline trimming cut 8 bases from V and 1 base from J; bases unmatched to any gene: 4. CDR3 bases: TGTGCCAGCCTGCGGGAGGAGTCCTACGAGCAGTACTTC. Translation: CASLREESYEQYF.

The V gene is TRBV10-3, the J gene TRBJ2-7, with 7 bases lining up with TRBD1. The V and J ends lost 6 bases and 4 bases, in that order; junction bases with no gene match: 6. The CDR3 consists of 13 residues. The germline CDR1 and CDR2 sequences are ENHRY and SYGVKD. CDR3 in amino acids: CAISRDSTYEQYF. The CDR3 bases are TGTGCCATCAGCCGGGACAGTACGTACGAGCAGTACTTC.

The rearrangement links TRBV7-3 to TRBJ2-3; 8 nucleotides match TRBD2. Germline V gene sequence: CDR1 SGHTA, CDR2 FQGTGA. Trimming cost V 2 bases and J 5 bases; bases outside gene matches: 6. The CDR3 spans 15 residues. CDR3 sequence (DNA): TGTGCCAGCAGCTTAGGCGGGAGGAACGAAGATACGCAGTATTTT. This encodes CASSLGGRNEDTQYF.

The rearrangement links TRBV5-5 to TRBJ1-2; 9 bases fit TRBD1. Unmatched junction bases numbered 8, after V lost 5 bases and J lost 3 bases. The CDR3 is made up of 15 amino acids. Germline CDR1 and CDR2: SGHKS and YYEKEE (reference sequence). The CDR3 DNA sequence: TGTGCCAGCAGTCGGGACAGGGTGGAGGACTATGGCTACACCTTC. Translation: CASSRDRVEDYGYTF. The full variable domain, with the rest looked up from reference TRBV5-5 and TRBJ1-2, is DAGVTQSPTHLIKTRGQQVTLRCSPISGHKSVSWYQQVLGQGPQFIFQYYEKEERGRGNFPDRFSARQFPNYSSELNVNALLLGDSALYLCASSRDRVEDYGYTFGSGTRLTVV.

The rearrangement uses TRBV28 and TRBJ1-5; D perhaps matches TRBD1 (5 bases). Germline V gene sequence: CDR1 MDHEN, CDR2 SYDVKM. V gave up 7 bases and J gave up 3 bases, with 7 bases separating them. This CDR3 region has 12 residues. CDR3 sequence: CASKGPNQPQHF. The DNA for the CDR3 is TGTGCCAGCAAGGGGCCCAATCAGCCCCAGCATTTT.

A single count supports this clone. The chain is built from TRBV19 and TRBJ2-3; no firm D call. V lost 3 bases, J lost 10 bases, and 20 bases lay in between. The CDR3 runs 15 residues. Germline loops: CDR1 LNHDA, CDR2 SQIVND (reference sequence). The CDR3 region has the DNA TGTGCCAGTAGTATTGAGACCTTACAGCACAGATCGCAGTATTTT. It specifies CASSIETLQHRSQYF.

The J gene is TRBJ1-1, the V gene TRBV11-1; D ambiguous. V shed 5 bases and J shed 1 base, with 2 bases lying between them. The germline V gene encodes CDR1 SGHAT and CDR2 FQDESV (reference sequence). The CDR3 is made up of 11 amino acids. DNA of the CDR3: TGTGCCAGCAGCCAGAACACTGAAGCTTTCTTT. Translation gives CASSQNTEAFF. Complete variable domain (other parts from reference TRBV11-1 and TRBJ1-1): EAEVAQSPRYKITEKSQAVAFWCDPISGHATLYWYRQILGQGPELLVQFQDESVVDDSQLPKDRFSAERLKGVDSTLKIQPAELGDSAMYLCASSQNTEAFFGQGTRLTVV.

V gene TRBV5-5 combines with J gene TRBJ1-1; D ambiguous. Germline CDR1 reads SGHKS; CDR2 reads YYEKEE (reference sequence). Trimming took off 4 bases at V and 2 bases at J, with 15 bases between the two ends. CDR3 length: 15 amino acids. The CDR3 here is CASSRGPTSNTEAFF. The CDR3 coding sequence is TGTGCCAGCAGCAGAGGGCCGACAAGTAACACTGAAGCTTTCTTT. The entire variable domain, with the rest obtained from reference TRBV5-5 and TRBJ1-1, is as follows: DAGVTQSPTHLIKTRGQQVTLRCSPISGHKSVSWYQQVLGQGPQFIFQYYEKEERGRGNFPDRFSARQFPNYSSELNVNALLLGDSALYLCASSRGPTSNTEAFFGQGTRLTVV.

The chain combines TRBV19 with TRBJ1-5, with 9 bases that match TRBD1. This CDR3 region has 14 residues. Per the germline V gene, CDR1 is LNHDA and CDR2 is SQIVND (reference sequence). J gave up 6 bases and V 6 bases, and 6 bases lay outside the gene matches. The CDR3 nucleotides are TGTGCCAGTAGCGATCCGGGACAGGGTCAGCCCCAGCATTTT. This codes for CASSDPGQGQPQHF.

The chain combines TRBV7-9 with TRBJ2-7; 9 nucleotides agree with TRBD2. Trimming cost V 4 bases and J 6 bases; bases outside gene matches: 16. Germline V gene lookup returns CDR1 SEHNR and CDR2 FQNEAQ (reference sequence). This CDR3 region has 17 residues. This chain's CDR3 is CASSSSWREGPGGEQYF. The CDR3 coding sequence is TGTGCCAGCAGCTCAAGTTGGCGGGAGGGCCCGGGCGGCGAGCAGTACTTC.

This sequence joins TRBV3-1 (or the pseudogene TRBV3-2) and TRBJ2-7, with 8 bases aligning to TRBD2. The germline V gene encodes CDR1 LGHDT and CDR2 YNNKEL (reference sequence). The V and J ends lost 4 bases and 0 bases, in that order; junction bases with no gene match: 11. CDR3 size: 17 residues. The CDR3 DNA sequence: TGTGCCAGCAGCCGCGGAAGACTAGCGTTGCCCTCCTACGAGCAGTACTTC. Encoded protein: CASSRGRLALPSYEQYF.

The V and J genes are TRBV6-5 and TRBJ2-7; D remains unclear. Germline V gene sequence: CDR1 MNHEY, CDR2 SVGAGI. The CDR3 covers 14 residues. V was pared by 5 bases and J by 0 bases, with 11 bases between. The CDR3, as DNA: TGTGCCAGCAGTCCCATGTCAGTCTCCTACGAGCAGTACTTC. It specifies CASSPMSVSYEQYF.

The gene calls are TRBV6-5 and TRBJ2-7; D may be TRBD1 (6 bases). This CDR3 contains 13 residues. CDR1 is MNHEY and CDR2 is SVGAGI in the germline V gene. Trimming removed 6 bases at V and 0 bases at J, with 9 bases between. The CDR3 coding sequence is TGTGCCAGCAGAACGACAGGCTCCTACGAGCAGTACTTC. This gives the protein CASRTTGSYEQYF.

The chain combines TRBV7-2 with TRBJ2-1, with D hard to call. CDR3 size: 15 residues. Per the germline V gene, CDR1 is SGHTA and CDR2 is FQGNSA. Trimming removed 5 bases at V and 10 bases at J, with 21 bases between. The CDR3 DNA follows: TGTGCCAGCAGCCCGTGGGCACAAAGCCTAACAGAGCAGTTCTTC. The encoded protein is CASSPWAQSLTEQFF.

This chain joins TRBV9 and TRBJ1-3; D call uncertain. CDR3 length: 16 amino acids. Germline V gene lookup returns CDR1 SGDLS and CDR2 YYNGEE. V shed 3 bases and J shed 0 bases, with 13 bases lying between them. CDR3 loop: CASSAESYFSGNTIYF. The CDR3 coding sequence is TGTGCCAGCAGCGCGGAGAGCTACTTCTCTGGAAACACCATATATTTT.

There are a few counts of this clone. The genes are TRBV29-1 and TRBJ1-2; 7 bases map to TRBD1. The germline gives CDR1 SQVTM, CDR2 ANQGSEA. This CDR3 spans 13 amino acids. The ends lost 5 bases at V and 8 bases at J; junction bases unmatched: 11. CDR3 nucleotides: TGCAGCGTTACTCGGGGGACAGTCGAGGGCTACACCTTC. Its protein is CSVTRGTVEGYTF.

This sequence joins TRBV5-1 and TRBJ2-1; 7 nucleotides agree with TRBD2. The CDR3 length is 15 residues. CDR1 is SGHRS and CDR2 is YFSETQ in the germline V gene. V shed 0 bases and J 3 bases; nucleotides not matched to a gene: 3. The CDR3 here is CASSLVSSGYNEQFF. CDR3 nucleotides: TGCGCCAGCAGCTTGGTTTCTAGCGGCTACAATGAGCAGTTCTTC.

This chain uses TRBV19 with TRBJ2-4; 11 bases align to TRBD2. The CDR3 extends over 16 amino acids. V trimming: 5 bases; J trimming: 6 bases; junction bases outside the gene matches: 9. CDR1 is LNHDA and CDR2 is SQIVND in the germline V gene (reference sequence). The CDR3 sequence is CASSVSGRAGINIQYF. In nucleotides, the CDR3 is TGTGCCAGTAGTGTTAGCGGGAGGGCCGGGATAAACATTCAGTACTTC.

This sequence joins TRBV20-1 and TRBJ1-1; D might be TRBD1 (5 bases). Deletions cut 8 bases from V and 1 base from J, with 8 bases between. The CDR3 totals 11 residues. Germline CDR1 DFQATT, CDR2 SNEGSKA (reference sequence). The CDR3 loop is CSSGKNTEAFF. The CDR3, as DNA: TGCAGTTCAGGGAAGAACACTGAAGCTTTCTTT.

In this sample, this clone turned up once. The CDR3: CASSRLDTGELFF. The CDR3 DNA follows: TGTGCCAGCAGCCGACTGGACACCGGGGAGCTGTTTTTT. The chain combines TRBV11-1 with TRBJ2-2; D gene unclear. Germline V gene data show CDR1 as SGHAT and CDR2 as FQDESV (reference sequence). V lost 5 bases and J 3 bases, leaving 7 bases between the germline ends. The CDR3 covers 13 residues.

The chain's CDR3 is CATSAPGGTEAFF. In nucleotides, the CDR3 is TGTGCCACCAGTGCACCGGGTGGCACTGAAGCTTTCTTT. The rearrangement links TRBV24-1 to TRBJ1-1, with unresolved D. Germline V gene data show CDR1 as KGHDR and CDR2 as SFDVKD. The CDR3 sequence is 13 residues long. V was cut by 5 bases and J by 4 bases, with 10 bases left in between.

This clone showed up just once. V is TRBV19 and J is TRBJ2-3, with 13 bases that match TRBD2. The CDR3 loop spans 14 amino acids. Germline V CDR1 and CDR2: LNHDA, SQIVND (reference sequence). V trimming: 8 bases; J trimming: 1 base; junction bases outside the gene matches: 0. This chain's CDR3 is CASGLAGGTDTQYF. As DNA, the CDR3 is TGTGCCAGTGGACTAGCGGGGGGCACAGATACGCAGTATTTT.

V usage is TRBV7-9 and J usage is TRBJ2-5, with 8 bases fitting TRBD2. The CDR3 length is 16 residues. Trimming cost V 5 bases and J 3 bases; bases outside gene matches: 11. From germline, CDR1 is SEHNR and CDR2 FQNEAQ (reference sequence). The CDR3 nucleotides are TGTGCCAGCAGCCACTCTTCCGGGAGGGCCAAAGAGACCCAGTACTTC. Its translation is CASSHSSGRAKETQYF.